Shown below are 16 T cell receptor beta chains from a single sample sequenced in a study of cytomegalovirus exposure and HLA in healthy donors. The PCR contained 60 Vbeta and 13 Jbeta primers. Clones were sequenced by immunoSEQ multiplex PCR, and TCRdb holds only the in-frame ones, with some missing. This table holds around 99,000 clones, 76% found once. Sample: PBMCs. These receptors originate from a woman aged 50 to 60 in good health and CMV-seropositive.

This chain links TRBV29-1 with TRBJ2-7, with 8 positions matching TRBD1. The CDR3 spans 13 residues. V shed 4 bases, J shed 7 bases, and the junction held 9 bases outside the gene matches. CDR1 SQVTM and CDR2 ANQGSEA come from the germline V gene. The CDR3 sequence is CSVAPRGLREQYF. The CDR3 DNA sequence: TGCAGCGTTGCCCCCAGGGGGCTTCGAGAGCAGTACTTC.

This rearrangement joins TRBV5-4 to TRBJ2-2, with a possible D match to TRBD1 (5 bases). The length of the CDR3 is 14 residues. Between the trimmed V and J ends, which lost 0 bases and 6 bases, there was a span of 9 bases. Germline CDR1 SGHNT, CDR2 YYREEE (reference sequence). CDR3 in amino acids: CASSLGGAPGELFF. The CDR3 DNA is TGTGCCAGCAGCTTGGGTGGGGCCCCCGGGGAGCTGTTTTTT. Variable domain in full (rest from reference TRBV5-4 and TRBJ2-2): ETGVTQSPTHLIKTRGQQVTLRCSSQSGHNTVSWYQQALGQGPQFIFQYYREEENGRGNFPPRFSGLQFPNYSSELNVNALELDDSALYLCASSLGGAPGELFFGEGSRLTVL.

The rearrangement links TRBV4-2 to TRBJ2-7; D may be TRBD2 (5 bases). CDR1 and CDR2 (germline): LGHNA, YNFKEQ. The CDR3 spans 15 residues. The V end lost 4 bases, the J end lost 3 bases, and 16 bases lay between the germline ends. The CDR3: CASSPRAGNLYEQYF. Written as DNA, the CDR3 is TGTGCCAGCAGCCCCCGGGCGGGCAACCTCTACGAGCAGTACTTC.

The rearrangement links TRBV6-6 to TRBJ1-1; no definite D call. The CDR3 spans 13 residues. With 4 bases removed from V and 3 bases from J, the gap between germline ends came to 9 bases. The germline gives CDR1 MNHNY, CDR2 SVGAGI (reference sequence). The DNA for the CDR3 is TGTGCCAGCAGTTCCCCGTCGGACACTGAAGCTTTCTTT. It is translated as CASSSPSDTEAFF.

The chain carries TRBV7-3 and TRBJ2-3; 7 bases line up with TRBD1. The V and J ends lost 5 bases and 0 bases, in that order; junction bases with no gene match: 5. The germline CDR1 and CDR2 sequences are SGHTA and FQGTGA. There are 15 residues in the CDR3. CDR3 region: CASSRGQPSTDTQYF. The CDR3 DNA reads TGTGCCAGCAGCCGGGGACAGCCTAGCACAGATACGCAGTATTTT.

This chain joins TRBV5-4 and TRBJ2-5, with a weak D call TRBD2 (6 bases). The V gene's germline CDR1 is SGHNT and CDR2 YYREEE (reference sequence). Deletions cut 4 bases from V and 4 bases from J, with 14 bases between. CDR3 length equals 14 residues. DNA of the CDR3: TGTGCCAGCAGCGGGGTGGGGGGAGGAGAGACCCAGTACTTC. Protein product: CASSGVGGGETQYF.

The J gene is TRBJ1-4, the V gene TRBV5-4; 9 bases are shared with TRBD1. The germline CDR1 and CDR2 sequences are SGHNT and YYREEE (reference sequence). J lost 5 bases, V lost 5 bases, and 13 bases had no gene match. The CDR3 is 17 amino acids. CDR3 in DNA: TGTGCCAGCAGTCCCGGGACAGGGAGGCCCGACAATGAAAAACTGTTTTTT. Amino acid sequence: CASSPGTGRPDNEKLFF.

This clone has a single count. The CDR3 loop is CASSLTADIFYGYTF. In DNA, the CDR3 is TGTGCCAGCAGCTTGACAGCGGATATATTCTATGGCTACACCTTC. The V and J genes are TRBV5-5 and TRBJ1-2; D remains ambiguous. From germline, CDR1 is SGHKS and CDR2 YYEKEE (reference sequence). Trimming shortened V by 1 base and J by 4 bases, and 14 bases separated the two germline ends. This CDR3 region has 15 residues.

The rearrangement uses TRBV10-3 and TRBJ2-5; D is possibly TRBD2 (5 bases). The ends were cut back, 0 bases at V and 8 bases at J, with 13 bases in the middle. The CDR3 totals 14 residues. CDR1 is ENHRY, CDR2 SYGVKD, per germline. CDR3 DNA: TGTGCCATCAGTGAGTCGAGACCCTCGGGAACCCAGTACTTC. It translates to CAISESRPSGTQYF.

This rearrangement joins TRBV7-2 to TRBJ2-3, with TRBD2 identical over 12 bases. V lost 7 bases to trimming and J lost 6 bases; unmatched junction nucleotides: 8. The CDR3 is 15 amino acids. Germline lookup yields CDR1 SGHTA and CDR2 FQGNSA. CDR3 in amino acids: CASKASGGASDTQYF. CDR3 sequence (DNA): TGTGCCAGCAAGGCTAGCGGGGGGGCATCGGATACGCAGTATTTT.

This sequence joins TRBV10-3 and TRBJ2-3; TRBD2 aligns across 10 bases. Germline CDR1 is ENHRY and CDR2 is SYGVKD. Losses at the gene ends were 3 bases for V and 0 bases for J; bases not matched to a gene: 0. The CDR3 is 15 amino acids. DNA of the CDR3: TGTGCCATCAGTGAACTAGCGGGGAGCACAGATACGCAGTATTTT. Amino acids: CAISELAGSTDTQYF.

CDR3 residues: CASSVGRGLTDTQYF. The CDR3 DNA sequence: TGTGCCAGCAGCGTAGGGCGGGGGCTCACAGATACGCAGTATTTT. V usage is TRBV9 and J usage is TRBJ2-3; tentative D call: TRBD2 (7 bases). V was trimmed by 0 bases and J by 2 bases, leaving 10 bases between them. This CDR3 comprises 15 residues. Germline V gene data show CDR1 as SGDLS and CDR2 as YYNGEE.

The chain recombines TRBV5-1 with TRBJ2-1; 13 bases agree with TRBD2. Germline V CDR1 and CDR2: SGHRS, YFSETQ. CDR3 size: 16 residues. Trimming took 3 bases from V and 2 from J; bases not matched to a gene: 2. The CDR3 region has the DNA TGCGCCAGCAGCTGGGGACTAGCGGGAACCTACAATGAGCAGTTCTTC. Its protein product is CASSWGLAGTYNEQFF.

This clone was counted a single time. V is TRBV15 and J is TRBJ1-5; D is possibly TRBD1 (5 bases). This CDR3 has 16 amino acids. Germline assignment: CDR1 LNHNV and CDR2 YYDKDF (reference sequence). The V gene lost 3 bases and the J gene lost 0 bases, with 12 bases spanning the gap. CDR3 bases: TGTGCCACCAGCAGTGGGGCACGATATAGCAATCAGCCCCAGCATTTT. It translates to CATSSGARYSNQPQHF.

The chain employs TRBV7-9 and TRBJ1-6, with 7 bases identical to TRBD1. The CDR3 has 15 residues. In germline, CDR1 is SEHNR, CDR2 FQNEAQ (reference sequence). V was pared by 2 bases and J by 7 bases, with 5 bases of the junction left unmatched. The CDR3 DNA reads TGTGCCAGCAGCTTAACTTACAGGGGCAATTCACCCCTCCACTTT. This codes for CASSLTYRGNSPLHF.

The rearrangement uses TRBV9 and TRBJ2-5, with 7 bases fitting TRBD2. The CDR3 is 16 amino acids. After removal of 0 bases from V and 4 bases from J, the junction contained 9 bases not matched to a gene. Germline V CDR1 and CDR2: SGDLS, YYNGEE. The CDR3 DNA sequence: TGTGCCAGCAGCGTAGCCCCGTGGGGGGGGTCAGAGACCCAGTACTTC. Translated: CASSVAPWGGSETQYF.